Included here is one TCR beta chain sequence, with context. Its antigen is currently unknown. This record comes from a study of cytomegalovirus exposure and HLA in healthy donors. Study-wide results and limits: Specific recognition of CMV antigens was confirmed in vitro for a few chains (all CMV-associated). Data from an earlier analysis indicated that most TCR beta V segments were productive either about 87% or about 30% of the time.

Germline V CDR1 and CDR2: MNHNS, SASEGT. The CDR3 is 13 amino acids. Trimming cost V 4 bases and J 6 bases, with 11 bases left between them. Primers: 60 Vbeta forward and 13 Jbeta reverse. The method was immunoSEQ multiplex PCR; TCRdb's version includes in-frame clones alone and lacks a portion of them. This sample carries 90,000 to 120,000 clones, 81% of them seen once, and the ten largest clones take around 2.4%. The material sequenced was PBMCs. The clonotype originates from a man aged 25-45 years in good health and CMV-seronegative. The chain recombines TRBV6-1 with TRBJ2-3; D might be TRBD1 (5 bases). CDR3 coding DNA: TGTGCCAGCAGTGGACAGCCCGGGGATACGCAGTATTTT. Protein sequence: CASSGQPGDTQYF.